This T cell receptor (beta chain) was identified during a study of blood T cell repertoires in COVID-19. Study details: COVID-19 samples collected from the United States, Italy and Spain covered acute and convalescent phases. T cells, B-cell-depleted T cells, or PBMCs supplied cDNA or gDNA.

Germline loops: CDR1 KGHDR, CDR2 SFDVKD. The CDR3 spans 13 residues. Deletions cut 3 bases from V and 2 bases from J, with 6 bases between. As originally analysed: It was from reference gene primer amplification that nucleated cell counts were estimated. Sequencing was performed with immunoSEQ multiplex PCR; in TCRdb, only in-frame clones are kept and a portion is missing. The DNA gave D and trimming, while V, J and clone size come from that table. The sample carries about 200,000 clones, approximately 80% recorded once. Sequencing was carried out using peripheral blood. The origin of this receptor is an elderly woman with acute or convalescent COVID-19. The rearrangement joins TRBV24-1 to TRBJ2-5; D is ambiguous. CDR3 bases: TGTGCCACCAGTGATACCACACAAGAGACCCAGTACTTC. Translated: CATSDTTQETQYF.